This T cell receptor (beta chain) emerged from a study of T cell responses to AZD1222 COVID-19 vaccine. Study-wide findings and caveats: Most donors were white British, females outnumbered males, and clonal diversity was possibly underestimated.

Clones were sequenced by immunoSEQ multiplex PCR, and TCRdb holds only the in-frame ones, with some missing. Here the sample spans about 110,000 clones, 85% to 90% being singletons. The V end was cut by 5 bases, the J end by 4 bases, with 18 bases between. From germline, CDR1 is LNHDA and CDR2 SQIVND (reference sequence). The CDR3 totals 16 residues. As for this clone: Its antigen is unknown.

Source: peripheral blood, taken on day 0 of AZD1222 vaccination. This clonotype was sampled from an adult in good health. The rearrangement joins TRBV19 to TRBJ1-5; D may be TRBD1 (6 bases). Written as DNA, the CDR3 is TGTGCCAGTAGTGGGGACGGGGGGCTTCGAAATCAGCCCCAGCATTTT. This codes for CASSGDGGLRNQPQHF.